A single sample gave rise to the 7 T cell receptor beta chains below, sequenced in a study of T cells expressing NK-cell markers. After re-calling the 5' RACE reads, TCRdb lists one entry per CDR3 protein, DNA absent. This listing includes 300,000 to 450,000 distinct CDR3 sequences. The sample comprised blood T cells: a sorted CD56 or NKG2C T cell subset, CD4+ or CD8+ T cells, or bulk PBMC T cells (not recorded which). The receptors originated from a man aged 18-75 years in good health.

The CDR3 reads CASSFFSRGGPTGELFF. This sequence joins TRBV7-3 and TRBJ2-2; TCRdb lists TRBD2, though no DNA is available to test this call. The germline gives CDR1 SGHTA, CDR2 FQGTGA. The CDR3 sequence is 17 residues long.

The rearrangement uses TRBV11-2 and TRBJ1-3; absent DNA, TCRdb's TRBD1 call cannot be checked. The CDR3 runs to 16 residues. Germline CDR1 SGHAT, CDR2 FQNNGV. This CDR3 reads CASSLRTGGSGNTIYF.

This CDR3 is CASSQLPGSGYTF. The chain couples TRBV6-1 to TRBJ1-2; TCRdb reports TRBD1, a call that lacks DNA to check it against. This CDR3 is 13 amino acids long. CDR1 MNHNS and CDR2 SASEGT come from the germline V gene.

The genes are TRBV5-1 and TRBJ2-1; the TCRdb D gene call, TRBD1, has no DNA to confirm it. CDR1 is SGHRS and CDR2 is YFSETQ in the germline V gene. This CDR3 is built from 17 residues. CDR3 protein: CASSRLTGGRFNDEQFF.

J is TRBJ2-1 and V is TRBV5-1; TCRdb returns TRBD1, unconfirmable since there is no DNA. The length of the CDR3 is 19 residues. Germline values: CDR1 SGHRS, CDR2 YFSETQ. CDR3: CASSYPTGGIKSSYNEQFF.

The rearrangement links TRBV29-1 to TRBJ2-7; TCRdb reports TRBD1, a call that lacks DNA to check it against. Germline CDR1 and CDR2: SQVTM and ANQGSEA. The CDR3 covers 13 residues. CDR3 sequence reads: CSARRYRDHEQYF.

This chain's CDR3 is CASSWDRGAKNIQYF. The rearrangement links TRBV5-6 to TRBJ2-4. This CDR3 region has 15 residues. Germline assignment: CDR1 SGHDT and CDR2 YYEEEE. Looking up the rest from reference TRBV5-6 and TRBJ2-4 gives the full variable domain: DAGVTQSPTHLIKTRGQQVTLRCSPKSGHDTVSWYQQALGQGPQFIFQYYEEEERQRGNFPDRFSGHQFPNYSSELNVNALLLGDSALYLCASSWDRGAKNIQYFGAGTRLSVL.